These 27 T cell receptor beta chains share one sample of origin, sequenced in a study of tumor and adjacent non-tumor tissue in lung cancer. No cell sorting was done before RNA was extracted from the tissue. Three rounds of nested PCR, following a modified ARM-PCR protocol, produced the TCRbeta library. One entry per CDR3 protein, called by TCRdb with MiXCR from the multiplex PCR reads. Here the sample spans 100,000 to 120,000 distinct CDR3 sequences, 84% being singletons. Sequenced input: lung tumor tissue. These receptors all come from a man between 65 and 80 years old with non-small cell lung cancer.

On this clonotype: The missing conserved phenylalanine or tryptophan at the end of this CDR3 makes a read error likely. The chain uses TRBV4-2 and TRBJ2-2; 12 nucleotides line up with TRBD2. Germline loops: CDR1 LGHNA, CDR2 YNFKEQ. This CDR3 contains 19 residues. The CDR3 protein is CASSHGPTSGGLTTGELFL. Here the CDR3 DNA reads TGTGCCAGTAGCCATGGTCCTACTAGCGGGGGGCTTACCACCGGGGAGCTGTTTTTA.

V is TRBV12-3 or TRBV12-4 and J is TRBJ1-1; possibly TRBD1 for D (6 bases). The V end was cut by 3 bases, the J end by 4 bases, with 15 bases between. There are 15 residues in the CDR3. CDR3 nucleotide sequence: TGTGCCAGCAGTTTCTTGGGGGGCGGGAGCACTGAAGCTTTCTTT. Translation: CASSFLGGGSTEAFF.

J is TRBJ2-3 and V is TRBV11-2; D could derive from TRBD1 or TRBD2 (5 bases each). This CDR3 is 15 amino acids long. Germline CDR1 and CDR2: SGHAT and FQNNGV. This CDR3 reads CTSSLVGTGTDTQYF. CDR3 in DNA: TGTACAAGCAGCTTAGTGGGGACGGGCACAGATACGCAGTATTTT.

Comments on this clonotype: One end of the junction does not line up with germline, which may come from a read error. The chain has TRBV11-3 and TRBJ2-1, with D perhaps matching TRBD1 or TRBD2 (6 bases each). The CDR3 is 16 amino acids. The germline CDR1 and CDR2 sequences are SGHNT and YENEEA. The CDR3, as DNA: TGTGCCAGTAGCTTACATCCCACGCGGGGCAGGGGTGAGCAGTTCTTC. Translating it yields CASSLHPTRGRGEQFF.

Here the CDR3 DNA reads TGTGCCAAGAACCCCCGTGGACAGGGGATTCGGGAGACCCAGTACTTC. Amino acids: CAKNPRGQGIRETQYF. The V call is TRBV6-2 or TRBV6-3, the J call TRBJ2-5, with 9 bases matching TRBD1. Germline trimming cut 10 bases from V and 5 bases from J; bases unmatched to any gene: 17. The germline CDR1 and CDR2 sequences are MNHEY and SVGEGT. This CDR3 contains 16 residues.

Comment on this clonotype: A read error may produce the germline difference seen at one junction end. V usage is TRBV6-5 and J usage is TRBJ1-1, with D possibly matching TRBD1 (6 bases). Germline V gene sequence: CDR1 MNHEY, CDR2 SVGAGI. The CDR3 has 16 residues. Here the CDR3 DNA reads TGTGCCAACAGTACACCAACGAGGGCAGGGGTTGTCGAAGCTTTCTTT. Its protein product is CANSTPTRAGVVEAFF.

With regard to this clonotype: Germline and junction disagree at one end, which may indicate a read error. J is TRBJ2-1 and V is TRBV10-2; tentatively, D is TRBD1 or TRBD2 (5 bases each). The V gene's germline CDR1 is WSHSY and CDR2 SAAADI. The CDR3 covers 15 residues. In DNA form, the CDR3 reads TGCGCAAGCAGGTTCCCGGGACCCTCTTTTCATGAGCAATTCTTC. Encoded protein: CASRFPGPSFHEQFF.

On this clonotype: It is likely a read error, because the conserved phenylalanine at the end of the CDR3 is missing. The V call is TRBV29-1, the J call TRBJ1-1; D is unresolved. Per the germline V gene, CDR1 is SQVTM and CDR2 is ANQGSEA. The CDR3 runs to 11 residues. The CDR3 loop is CSGARTTGAFL. CDR3 sequence (DNA): TGCAGCGGGGCACGAACCACTGGAGCTTTCCTT.

Concerning this clonotype: Its ends do not fully match the called genes, so a read error is possible. CDR3 sequence reads: CASSQTGGNNKPQHF. The CDR3 nucleotides read TGTGCCAGCAGCCAAACGGGCGGGAACAATAAGCCACAGCATTTT. The chain carries TRBV14 and TRBJ1-5; no clear D gene. Per germline, CDR1 SGHDN and CDR2 FVKESK. This CDR3 is 15 amino acids long.

CDR3 DNA sequence: TGTGCCAGCAGTGCGGGACTATGCAATATCAATGAGCAGTTCTTC. Its translation: CASSAGLCNINEQFF. This chain links TRBV6-2 or TRBV6-3 with TRBJ2-1; 7 nucleotides line up with TRBD2. This CDR3 has 15 residues. Germline V gene data show CDR1 as MNHEY and CDR2 as SVGEGT. Trimming took 5 bases from V and 6 from J; bases not matched to a gene: 10.

The chain couples TRBV5-6 to TRBJ2-5; perhaps D is TRBD1 or TRBD2 (6 bases each). The CDR3 loop spans 13 amino acids. Germline V gene data show CDR1 as SGHDT and CDR2 as YYEEEE. The CDR3 region is CTSSLGAWETQYF. DNA for the CDR3: TGTACTAGCAGCTTGGGGGCGTGGGAGACCCAGTACTTC.

With respect to this clonotype: A junction boundary mismatches the germline segment, possibly from a read error. This chain joins TRBV29-1 and TRBJ2-7; 12 bases match TRBD2. Germline CDR1 is SQVTM and CDR2 is ANQGSEA. The CDR3 consists of 11 residues. CDR3 loop: CSDRTSGTVFF. CDR3 bases: TGCAGTGATAGGACTAGCGGGACGGTTTTTTTC.

The chain employs TRBV29-1 and TRBJ1-1; D is ambiguous. The germline V gene encodes CDR1 SQVTM and CDR2 ANQGSEA. CDR3 length equals 13 residues. V lost 6 bases to trimming and J lost 0 bases, with 11 bases between them. CDR3 amino acids: CSVTPVVNTEAFF. CDR3 coding DNA: TGCAGCGTGACACCGGTGGTGAACACTGAAGCTTTCTTT. Complete variable domain (other parts from reference TRBV29-1 and TRBJ1-1): SAVISQKPSRDICQRGTSLTIQCQVDSQVTMMFWYRQQPGQSLTLIATANQGSEATYESGFVIDKFPISRPNLTFSTLTVSNMSPEDSSIYLCSVTPVVNTEAFFGQGTRLTVV.

The chain uses TRBV6-5 and TRBJ1-4; maybe TRBD1 (5 bases). Trimming shortened V by 10 bases and J by 7 bases, and 22 bases separated the two germline ends. Germline assignment: CDR1 MNHEY and CDR2 SVGAGI. The CDR3 extends over 15 amino acids. The CDR3 reads CANRSREGRGEKLFF. CDR3 DNA: TGTGCCAACAGATCTAGAGAGGGGAGAGGTGAAAAACTGTTTTTT.

A word on this clonotype: The junction departs from the called germline gene at one end, perhaps through a read error. The chain joins TRBV6-2 or TRBV6-3 to TRBJ2-1; D unclear. CDR3 size: 13 residues. The germline CDR1 and CDR2 sequences are MNHEY and SVGEGT. The CDR3 loop is CASNKGGYNEQIF. The CDR3 coding sequence is TGTGCCAGCAACAAAGGTGGTTACAATGAGCAGATCTTC.

As regards this clonotype: One end of the junction varies from germline; a read error may be responsible. The chain links TRBV14 to TRBJ2-1, with 8 bases that match TRBD2. The CDR3 consists of 14 residues. Germline V lookup: CDR1 SGHDN, CDR2 FVKESK. CDR3 nucleotides: TGTGCTAGCAACCTATCGGGACTAGATGTTGAGCAGTTCTTC. Translation: CASNLSGLDVEQFF.

Remarks on this clonotype: Relative to the germline gene, one junction end is altered; a read error may explain this. This chain connects TRBV5-4 to TRBJ2-3; the D gene is possibly TRBD1 (6 bases). Germline loops: CDR1 SGHNT, CDR2 YYREEE (reference sequence). CDR3 length: 13 residues. The CDR3 spells CAISRDNPDTQYF. In DNA, the CDR3 is TGTGCCATCAGTCGGGACAATCCGGATACGCAATATTTT.

Notes on this clonotype: A much larger clone sits a single nucleotide away, making a read error possible. This chain uses TRBV24-1 with TRBJ1-2; possibly TRBD1 for D (6 bases). The ends were cut back, 4 bases at V and 7 bases at J, with 18 bases in the middle. Per the germline V gene, CDR1 is KGHDR and CDR2 is SFDVKD. The CDR3 spans 15 residues. The CDR3 DNA is TGTGCCACCAGTGACCCGGGACTGGGGGCCGTTGGCTACACCTTC. This codes for CATSDPGLGAVGYTF.

The chain links TRBV12-3 or TRBV12-4 to TRBJ1-5; maybe TRBD1 (5 bases). This CDR3 has 16 amino acids. Trimming took off 3 bases at V and 11 bases at J, with 23 bases between the two ends. CDR3 region: CASSFKAFEGKQAQHF. The CDR3 DNA follows: TGTGCCAGCAGTTTTAAGGCCTTTGAGGGCAAACAGGCCCAGCATTTT.

This clonotype is labeled as medium-sized (0.01 to 0.1%). The chain employs TRBV29-1 and TRBJ2-1; 8 positions match TRBD2. Looked up from germline, CDR1 is SQVTM and CDR2 is ANQGSEA. This CDR3 region has 17 residues. J lost 0 bases, V lost 7 bases, and 14 bases had no gene match. CDR3: CSALGSSGSSSYNEQFF. The CDR3 coding sequence is TGCAGCGCCCTTGGGTCGAGCGGGAGCAGCTCCTACAATGAGCAGTTCTTC.

The J gene is TRBJ1-5, the V gene TRBV12-3 or TRBV12-4; the D is unclear. This CDR3 is 15 amino acids long. V lost 5 bases, J lost 3 bases, and 14 bases lay in between. CDR3 sequence reads: CASSQYGGYNQPQHF. The CDR3 nucleotides read TGTGCCAGCAGTCAATATGGCGGTTACAATCAGCCCCAGCATTTT.

Worth noting for this clonotype: A read error may produce the germline difference seen at one junction end. This chain connects TRBV29-1 to TRBJ2-3; TRBD2 matches 9 bases. Germline values: CDR1 SQVTM, CDR2 ANQGSEA. The CDR3 spans 15 residues. The CDR3 loop is CNVNTLAGSTGTQYF. CDR3 nucleotides: TGCAACGTCAATACCCTAGCGGGAAGCACAGGTACGCAGTATTTT.

On this clonotype itself: One end of the junction fails to match germline, which may point to a read error. The rearrangement uses TRBV20-1 and TRBJ2-2; a weak D match, TRBD2 (5 bases). The CDR3 consists of 13 residues. In germline, CDR1 is DFQATT, CDR2 SNEGSKA (reference sequence). CDR3 DNA sequence: TGCTGTGCTAGAGGGCCGAGCACCGGGGAGCTGTTTTTT. As protein: CCARGPSTGELFF.

Notes on this clonotype: Compared with germline, one end of the junction differs, possibly owing to a read error. The chain is built from TRBV5-6 and TRBJ1-6, with a weak D call TRBD1 (5 bases). The CDR3 contains 16 residues. CDR1 and CDR2 (germline): SGHDT, YYEEEE. The DNA for the CDR3 is TGTGCCAGCAGCTTCGGGGGTAACTCCTATAATTCACTCCTCCACTTT. It codes for CASSFGGNSYNSLLHF.

CDR3 coding DNA: TGCAGCGGGACTGGGACTAGCGGGAGAGTGGCCGTGGAGCTGTTTTTT. Its translation: CSGTGTSGRVAVELFF. The rearrangement links TRBV29-1 to TRBJ2-2; 14 nucleotides align to TRBD2. Germline lookup yields CDR1 SQVTM and CDR2 ANQGSEA. The CDR3 is 16 amino acids. Trimming took 7 bases from V and 10 from J; bases not matched to a gene: 14.

Remarks on this clonotype: One junction end does not reproduce the germline sequence, and a read error may be involved. For the CDR3, the DNA is TGTGTCAGCACCTTGGGAAATGGCTACACCTTC. It codes for CVSTLGNGYTF. J is TRBJ1-2 and V is TRBV12-3 or TRBV12-4; D not resolved. This CDR3 contains 11 residues.

This clonotype has a count of ten or more. The rearrangement uses TRBV30 and TRBJ1-2; D gene ambiguous. The V end was cut by 2 bases, the J end by 0 bases, with 4 bases between. The V gene's germline CDR1 is GTSNPN and CDR2 SVGIG (reference sequence). The length of the CDR3 is 12 residues. The chain's CDR3 is CAWSHANYGYTF. The CDR3 DNA is TGTGCCTGGAGTCACGCTAACTATGGCTACACCTTC.